The 17 T cell receptor beta chains below were found in one sample sequenced in a study of regulatory and conventional T cells in RAG deficiency. Measured with immunoSEQ multiplex PCR; TCRdb has only the in-frame clones, and not every one. The sample holds 20,000 to 25,000 clones, 95% to 97% seen once. The sorted conventional CD4+ T cells were CD25-low and CD127-high, with genomic DNA sequenced. These same records also appear under a second study, on regulatory T cells. As reported in that work: The primer mix had 52 TRBV and 13 TRBJ primers.

The sample comprised CD25- CD4+ T cells sorted from blood. These receptors originate from a human donor in good health.

The rearrangement links TRBV30 to TRBJ1-5; unclear D gene. V lost 0 bases and J 3 bases, leaving 9 bases between the germline ends. The germline CDR1 and CDR2 sequences are GTSNPN and SVGIG (reference sequence). This CDR3 has 14 residues. Here the CDR3 reads CAWSVSQDNQPQHF. In DNA, the CDR3 is TGTGCCTGGAGTGTTTCCCAGGACAATCAGCCCCAGCATTTT.

The chain joins TRBV2 to TRBJ1-2; D is perhaps TRBD1 (6 bases). The CDR3 has 16 residues. Germline CDR1 SNHLY, CDR2 FYNNEI. V dropped 4 bases and J dropped 4 bases, with 19 bases sitting between them. The CDR3 DNA is TGTGCCAGCAGTGTTCCCGGACAGAGTCTAACCTATGGCTACACCTTC. Encoded protein: CASSVPGQSLTYGYTF.

This clone was recorded only once. This sequence joins TRBV7-8 and TRBJ2-1, with D possibly matching TRBD2 (6 bases). Trimming removed 0 bases from V and 6 bases from J, with 6 bases in between. Germline CDR1 reads SGHVS; CDR2 reads FQNEAQ. CDR3 size: 13 residues. In DNA, the CDR3 is TGTGCCAGCAGCTTAGCGGGAGGCAATGAGCAGTTCTTC. Its translation is CASSLAGGNEQFF.

As for this clone: A read error may produce the germline difference seen at one junction end. This rearrangement joins TRBV5-4 to TRBJ1-2, with D possibly TRBD1 on 5 matching bases. This CDR3 has 13 residues. From germline, CDR1 is SGHNT and CDR2 YYREEE (reference sequence). Here the CDR3 reads CASSFDSNYGYIF. The DNA for the CDR3 is TGTGCCAGCAGCTTCGACAGCAACTATGGCTACATCTTC.

The J gene is TRBJ2-7, the V gene TRBV5-1; 9 bases match TRBD1. The CDR3 sequence is 14 residues long. Germline CDR1 is SGHRS and CDR2 is YFSETQ. V shed 6 bases and J 5 bases; nucleotides not matched to a gene: 9. The CDR3 sequence: CASNRRTGENEQYF. The CDR3 DNA is TGCGCCAGCAACCGCCGGACAGGGGAGAACGAGCAGTACTTC.

The rearrangement links TRBV28 to TRBJ2-7, with a weak D call TRBD1 (6 bases). Germline V gene sequence: CDR1 MDHEN, CDR2 SYDVKM. This CDR3 comprises 13 residues. Trimming removed 10 bases from V and 0 bases from J, with 13 bases in between. In DNA form, the CDR3 reads TGTGCCACCGCAGGACAGAGCTCCTACGAGCAGTACTTC. Amino acid sequence: CATAGQSSYEQYF.

This chain uses TRBV18 with TRBJ1-1; the match to TRBD1 covers 8 bases. The ends lost 1 base at V and 3 bases at J; junction bases unmatched: 7. CDR3 length: 16 residues. Germline V gives CDR1 KGHSH, CDR2 LQKENI. The CDR3 DNA reads TGTGCCAGCTCACCACGGACAGGGACGGGAGACACTGAAGCTTTCTTT. Its protein is CASSPRTGTGDTEAFF.

This chain connects TRBV11-2 to TRBJ2-1; TRBD1 might be the D (6 bases). Trimming stripped 4 bases from V and 6 bases from J, with 13 bases between. In germline, CDR1 is SGHAT, CDR2 FQNNGV. This CDR3 has 14 residues. The CDR3 DNA follows: TGTGCCAGCAGCTCTTGGACAGATTTCAATGAGCAGTTCTTC. It yields the protein CASSSWTDFNEQFF. Together with reference TRBV11-2 and TRBJ2-1, the CDR3 gives the full variable domain: EAGVAQSPRYKIIEKRQSVAFWCNPISGHATLYWYQQILGQGPKLLIQFQNNGVVDDSQLPKDRFSAERLKGVDSTLKIQPAKLEDSAVYLCASSSWTDFNEQFFGPGTRLTVL.

J is TRBJ2-3 and V is TRBV4-2; D is undetermined. V lost 3 bases, J lost 6 bases, and 16 bases lay in between. The CDR3 spans 15 residues. Germline loops: CDR1 LGHNA, CDR2 YNFKEQ. This CDR3 reads CASSQVFLIRDTQYF. The CDR3 DNA sequence: TGTGCCAGCAGCCAGGTGTTCCTCATCCGGGATACGCAGTATTTT.

V and J are TRBV7-6 and TRBJ1-6; no clear D gene. The CDR3 covers 16 residues. Per germline, CDR1 SGHVS and CDR2 FNYEAQ. The V and J ends lost 5 bases and 5 bases respectively, with 16 bases between them. CDR3 amino acids: CASSQAGQNNNSPLHF. CDR3 in DNA: TGTGCCAGCAGCCAGGCTGGGCAGAATAATAATTCACCCCTCCACTTT. Full variable domain (remainder filled in from reference TRBV7-6 and TRBJ1-6): GAGVSQSPRYKVTKRGQDVALRCDPISGHVSLYWYRQALGQGPEFLTYFNYEAQQDKSGLPNDRFSAERPEGSISTLTIQRTEQRDSAMYRCASSQAGQNNNSPLHFGNGTRLTVT.

V usage is TRBV2 and J usage is TRBJ2-7; 7 positions match TRBD1. The CDR3 has 14 amino acids. CDR1 SNHLY and CDR2 FYNNEI come from the germline V gene. V lost 6 bases, J lost 4 bases, and 9 bases stayed unmatched. CDR3 bases: TGTGCCAGCAGAGGGGGCAGGGGGATGTACGAGCAGTACTTC. This encodes CASRGGRGMYEQYF.

This clone was detected a few times. CDR3: CSVLTGGANYGYTF. The CDR3 nucleotides read TGCAGCGTCCTGACAGGGGGAGCTAACTATGGCTACACCTTC. This chain connects TRBV29-1 to TRBJ1-2; 9 bases align to TRBD1. The CDR3 runs 14 residues. The V gene's germline CDR1 is SQVTM and CDR2 ANQGSEA. The trim removed 6 bases at V and 0 bases at J, leaving 5 bases unmatched.

The J gene is TRBJ2-1, the V gene TRBV5-4; 12 nucleotides align to TRBD2. This CDR3 region has 15 residues. Looked up from germline, CDR1 is SGHNT and CDR2 is YYREEE (reference sequence). Losses at the gene ends were 3 bases for V and 8 bases for J; bases not matched to a gene: 6. CDR3 amino acids: CASSSPSGGAYEQFF. The CDR3 nucleotides are TGTGCCAGCAGCTCCCCTAGCGGGGGGGCATATGAGCAGTTCTTC.

The chain combines TRBV7-9 with TRBJ1-1; TRBD1 is a possible D gene (5 bases). This CDR3 comprises 15 residues. Trimming left V 1 base short and J 0 bases short, with 9 bases between. CDR1 and CDR2 from the germline V gene are SEHNR and FQNEAQ (reference sequence). The CDR3 region has the DNA TGTGCCAGCAGCTTAGTTCGACAGCTGAACACTGAAGCTTTCTTT. Translation: CASSLVRQLNTEAFF.

The table lists this clone with a count of one. The chain has TRBV4-2 and TRBJ2-7; 12 nucleotides match TRBD2. Germline lookup yields CDR1 LGHNA and CDR2 YNFKEQ. This CDR3 spans 15 amino acids. V shed 1 base and J 4 bases; nucleotides not matched to a gene: 2. CDR3 DNA: TGTGCCAGCAGCCAAGGGACTAGCGGGGCGTACGAGCAGTACTTC. This codes for CASSQGTSGAYEQYF.

The chain employs TRBV18 and TRBJ2-1; 9 bases fit TRBD1. Germline-derived CDR1 and CDR2 are KGHSH and LQKENI. The CDR3 consists of 14 residues. V was clipped by 0 bases and J by 15 bases; unmatched bases: 9. CDR3 nucleotides: TGTGCCAGCTCACCACCCAGGGACAGGGCATCCCCGTTCTTC. This codes for CASSPPRDRASPFF.

For the CDR3, the DNA is TGCGCCAGCAGCCCCCCCGGCAGGGACTACGAGCAGTACTTC. It yields the protein CASSPPGRDYEQYF. V usage is TRBV5-1 and J usage is TRBJ2-7; the D gene is possibly TRBD1 (5 bases). This CDR3 region has 14 residues. CDR1 is SGHRS and CDR2 is YFSETQ in the germline V gene. V shed 4 bases and J shed 3 bases, with 14 bases lying between them.